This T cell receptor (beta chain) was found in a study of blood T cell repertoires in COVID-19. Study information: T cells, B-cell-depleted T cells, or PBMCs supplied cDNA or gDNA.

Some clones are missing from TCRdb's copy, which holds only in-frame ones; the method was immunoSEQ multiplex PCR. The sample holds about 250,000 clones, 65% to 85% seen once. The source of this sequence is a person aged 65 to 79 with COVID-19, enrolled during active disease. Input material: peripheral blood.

The CDR3 reads CASRRGVNTEAFF. The CDR3 nucleotides are TGTGCCAGCAGACGCGGGGTGAACACTGAAGCTTTCTTT. The chain joins TRBV6-5 to TRBJ1-1; D unclear. Trimming took off 6 bases at V and 0 bases at J, with 8 bases between the two ends. CDR1 is MNHEY and CDR2 is SVGAGI in the germline V gene. The CDR3 has 13 amino acids.